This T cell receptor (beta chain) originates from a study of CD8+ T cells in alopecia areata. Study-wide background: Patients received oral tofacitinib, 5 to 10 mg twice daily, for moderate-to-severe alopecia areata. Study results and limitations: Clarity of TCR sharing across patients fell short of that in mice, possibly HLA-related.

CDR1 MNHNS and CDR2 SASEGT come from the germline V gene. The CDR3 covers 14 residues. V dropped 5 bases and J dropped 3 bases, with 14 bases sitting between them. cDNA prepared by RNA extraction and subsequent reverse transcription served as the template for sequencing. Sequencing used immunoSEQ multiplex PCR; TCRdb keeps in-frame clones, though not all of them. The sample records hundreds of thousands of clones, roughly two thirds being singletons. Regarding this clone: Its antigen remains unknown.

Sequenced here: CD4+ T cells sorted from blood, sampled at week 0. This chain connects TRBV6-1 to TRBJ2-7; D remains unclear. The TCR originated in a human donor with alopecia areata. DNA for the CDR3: TGTGCCAGCAGTTTAGACGCCGTAGTCTACGAGCAGTACTTC. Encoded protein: CASSLDAVVYEQYF.